These 19 T cell receptor beta chains were sequenced from one sample in a study of cytomegalovirus exposure and HLA in healthy donors. 13 Jbeta primers and 60 Vbeta primers were used for the PCR. The assay was immunoSEQ multiplex PCR, and TCRdb's table has in-frame clones only and misses some. The sample includes fewer than 200,000 clones, 77% of them seen just once. Source material: PBMCs. These receptors originate from a man under 40 in good health and CMV-seropositive.

The rearrangement uses TRBV28 and TRBJ2-7, with D perhaps TRBD1 (7 bases). Per germline, CDR1 MDHEN and CDR2 SYDVKM. This CDR3 contains 15 residues. Trimming took off 5 bases at V and 3 bases at J, with 17 bases between the two ends. This CDR3 is CASSPPDRRGYEQYF. The CDR3 bases are TGTGCCAGCAGTCCCCCGGACAGGAGGGGCTACGAGCAGTACTTC.

The CDR3 nucleotides are TGTGCCAGCACCCGGGACAGGGTCTACTCCTACGAGCAGTACTTC. Amino acid sequence: CASTRDRVYSYEQYF. The V call is TRBV2, the J call TRBJ2-7; 9 bases map to TRBD1. There are 15 residues in the CDR3. Germline assignment: CDR1 SNHLY and CDR2 FYNNEI. The junction had 7 bases not matched to a gene; V was cut back by 7 bases and J by 0 bases.

This clone was counted between two and nine times. The chain has TRBV11-2 and TRBJ2-3, with 8 bases matching TRBD1. CDR3 length: 17 amino acids. The germline V gene has CDR1 SGHAT and CDR2 FQNNGV. Trimming at V came to 5 bases and at J to 1 base, leaving 11 bases not matched to a gene. CDR3 nucleotides: TGTGCCAGCAGCGTGCTCCCAGGGGGCTCGCGCACAGATACGCAGTATTTT. It specifies CASSVLPGGSRTDTQYF.

This clone was seen once. The rearrangement links TRBV6-6 to TRBJ2-7; 10 nucleotides match TRBD1. V was pared by 2 bases and J by 5 bases, with 6 bases of the junction left unmatched. Germline values: CDR1 MNHNY, CDR2 SVGAGI (reference sequence). The CDR3 length is 15 residues. The CDR3 protein is CASSYTGTGDHEQYF. The CDR3 DNA follows: TGTGCCAGCAGTTACACCGGGACAGGGGACCACGAGCAGTACTTC.

This chain joins TRBV4-1 and TRBJ2-3, with D perhaps TRBD2 (5 bases). This CDR3 comprises 13 residues. Trimming took off 7 bases at V and 7 bases at J, with 15 bases between the two ends. Per the germline V gene, CDR1 is MGHRA and CDR2 is YSYEKL. The DNA for the CDR3 is TGCGCCAGCAAAGGACTGGCGGAACATACGCAGTATTTT. Translated: CASKGLAEHTQYF.

The chain joins TRBV28 to TRBJ1-2; 7 bases are a match to TRBD1. The germline CDR1 and CDR2 sequences are MDHEN and SYDVKM. The CDR3 is made up of 14 amino acids. After removal of 9 bases from V and 3 bases from J, the junction contained 10 bases not matched to a gene. CDR3 nucleotide sequence: TGTGCCAGTACCGGAGGGGGCGGAGACTATGGCTACACCTTC. Its protein is CASTGGGGDYGYTF.

This chain links TRBV5-1 with TRBJ2-5, with 11 bases lining up with TRBD2. There are 17 residues in the CDR3. V was pared by 0 bases and J by 1 base, with 5 bases of the junction left unmatched. Looked up from germline, CDR1 is SGHRS and CDR2 is YFSETQ. CDR3 region: CASSLDPSGGIQETQYF. Written as DNA, the CDR3 is TGCGCCAGCAGCTTGGACCCTAGCGGGGGGATCCAAGAGACCCAGTACTTC.

The V call is TRBV6-5, the J call TRBJ2-7, with D hard to call. The germline V and J ends were trimmed by 5 bases and 1 base, with 9 bases remaining between them. The CDR3 length is 13 residues. Germline V gene sequence: CDR1 MNHEY, CDR2 SVGAGI. Written as DNA, the CDR3 is TGTGCCAGCAGTGAAACTGATTCCTACGAGCAGTACTTC. This translates into CASSETDSYEQYF.

This rearrangement joins TRBV6-1 to TRBJ1-1; D not certain. Per germline, CDR1 MNHNS and CDR2 SASEGT. This CDR3 is 15 amino acids long. The V end was cut by 4 bases, the J end by 1 base, with 13 bases between. CDR3 protein: CASSGMTNANTEAFF. The CDR3 DNA reads TGTGCCAGCAGTGGCATGACAAACGCGAACACTGAAGCTTTCTTT.

The genes are TRBV29-1 and TRBJ2-4; no definite D call. The CDR3 totals 12 residues. Germline V CDR1 and CDR2: SQVTM, ANQGSEA. With 5 bases removed from V and 6 bases from J, the gap between germline ends came to 11 bases. In DNA, the CDR3 is TGCAGCGTTCTGGAGTCGACAAACATTCAGTACTTC. It translates to CSVLESTNIQYF.

The J gene is TRBJ2-1, the V gene TRBV5-6, with 9 bases matching TRBD2. The V and J ends lost 5 bases and 6 bases, in that order; junction bases with no gene match: 12. This CDR3 has 16 residues. From germline, CDR1 is SGHDT and CDR2 YYEEEE. In DNA form, the CDR3 reads TGTGCCAGCAGGGCCCTGGGAGCGGGGGGCGGCAATGAGCAGTTCTTC. This sequence encodes CASRALGAGGGNEQFF.

The V and J genes are TRBV16 and TRBJ2-7, with 10 bases lining up with TRBD1. This CDR3 is 14 amino acids long. CDR1 and CDR2 from the germline V gene are KGHSY and FQNENV. V was pared by 5 bases and J by 3 bases, with 4 bases of the junction left unmatched. CDR3 nucleotide sequence: TGTGCCAGCAGCGACCGGGACAGGGGCTACGAGCAGTACTTC. Its translation: CASSDRDRGYEQYF.

The CDR3 spells CASSSGPGGVDTQYF. DNA for the CDR3: TGTGCCAGCAGCTCCGGGCCGGGGGGCGTGGATACGCAGTATTTT. This rearrangement joins TRBV5-4 to TRBJ2-3; D might be TRBD2 (7 bases). Germline CDR1 reads SGHNT; CDR2 reads YYREEE (reference sequence). The V end lost 3 bases, the J end lost 6 bases, and 17 bases lay between the germline ends. The CDR3 runs 15 residues.

This sequence joins TRBV19 and TRBJ1-5, with TRBD1 as a possible D gene (5 bases). The germline gives CDR1 LNHDA, CDR2 SQIVND (reference sequence). The V gene lost 3 bases and the J gene lost 4 bases, with 16 bases spanning the gap. The CDR3 runs to 16 residues. The CDR3 nucleotides are TGTGCCAGTAGTATTGGGGGGTTCATTGGGAATCAGCCCCAGCATTTT. It translates to CASSIGGFIGNQPQHF.

V gene TRBV30 combines with J gene TRBJ2-7; 7 nucleotides line up with TRBD1. V shed 3 bases, J shed 3 bases, and the junction held 11 bases outside the gene matches. The CDR3 has 15 residues. Germline CDR1 is GTSNPN and CDR2 is SVGIG (reference sequence). This CDR3 is CAWSARQGGLYEQYF. Here the CDR3 DNA reads TGTGCCTGGAGCGCTAGACAGGGTGGTCTCTACGAGCAGTACTTC.

The V call is TRBV11-1, the J call TRBJ2-3; 10 bases agree with TRBD1. Germline V CDR1 and CDR2: SGHAT, FQDESV (reference sequence). With 6 bases clipped from V and 6 bases from J, the junction kept 6 bases outside the gene matches. The CDR3 sequence is 14 residues long. CDR3 bases: TGTGCCAGCAGACCGACAGGGGGCAAGGATACGCAGTATTTT. Its translation is CASRPTGGKDTQYF.

The chain has TRBV5-1 and TRBJ2-7, with D perhaps TRBD1 (6 bases). CDR1 and CDR2 from the germline V gene are SGHRS and YFSETQ. The CDR3 totals 13 residues. The ends were cut back, 5 bases at V and 2 bases at J, with 11 bases in the middle. In nucleotides, the CDR3 is TGCGCCAGCAGGAGGGGGTCTGCCTACGAGCAGTACTTC. This codes for CASRRGSAYEQYF. Filled out from reference TRBV5-1 and TRBJ2-7, the complete variable domain reads KAGVTQTPRYLIKTRGQQVTLSCSPISGHRSVSWYQQTPGQGLQFLFEYFSETQRNKGNFPGRFSGRQFSNSRSEMNVSTLELGDSALYLCASRRGSAYEQYFGPGTRLTVT.

CDR3 loop: CASSLGQAYNEQFF. CDR3 nucleotide sequence: TGTGCCAGCAGCTTAGGTCAGGCCTACAATGAGCAGTTCTTC. This chain connects TRBV7-2 to TRBJ2-1; D ambiguous. Per germline, CDR1 SGHTA and CDR2 FQGNSA. This CDR3 has 14 residues. Trimming shortened V by 1 base and J by 2 bases, and 6 bases separated the two germline ends.

In its sample, this clone was seen a few times. The chain recombines TRBV4-1 with TRBJ1-4, with D hard to call. This CDR3 spans 15 amino acids. Trimming left V 4 bases short and J 5 bases short, with 14 bases between. The germline V gene encodes CDR1 MGHRA and CDR2 YSYEKL. CDR3 sequence: CASSPHGEQNEKLFF. The CDR3 bases are TGCGCCAGCAGCCCCCACGGGGAACAGAATGAAAAACTGTTTTTT.